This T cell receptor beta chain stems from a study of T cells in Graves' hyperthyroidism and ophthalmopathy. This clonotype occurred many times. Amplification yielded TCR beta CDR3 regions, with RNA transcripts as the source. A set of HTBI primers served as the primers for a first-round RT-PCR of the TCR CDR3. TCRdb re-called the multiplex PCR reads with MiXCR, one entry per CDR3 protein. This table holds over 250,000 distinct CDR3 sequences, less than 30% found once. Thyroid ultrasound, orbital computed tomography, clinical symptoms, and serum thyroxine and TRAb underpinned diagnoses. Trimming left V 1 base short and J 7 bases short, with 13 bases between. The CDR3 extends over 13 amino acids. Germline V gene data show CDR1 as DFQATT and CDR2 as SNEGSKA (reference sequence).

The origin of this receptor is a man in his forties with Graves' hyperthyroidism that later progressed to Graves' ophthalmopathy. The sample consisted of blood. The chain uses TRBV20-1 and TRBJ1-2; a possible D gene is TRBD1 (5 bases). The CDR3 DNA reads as TGCAGTGCTAGAGGTGGCAGGGTCGGTGGCTACACCTTC. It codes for CSARGGRVGGYTF.